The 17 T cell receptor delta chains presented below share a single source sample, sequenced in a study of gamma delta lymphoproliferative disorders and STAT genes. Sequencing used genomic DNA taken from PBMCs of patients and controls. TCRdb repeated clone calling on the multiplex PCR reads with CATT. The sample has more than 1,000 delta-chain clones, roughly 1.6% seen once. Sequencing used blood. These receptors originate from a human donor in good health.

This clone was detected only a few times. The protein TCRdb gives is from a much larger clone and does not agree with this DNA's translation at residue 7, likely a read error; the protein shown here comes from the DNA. CDR3 DNA sequence: TGTGCCTGTGACCCTCTCCACACCTTGGGTTCTAAGTACACCGATAAACTCATCTTT. It is translated as CACDPLHTLGSKYTDKLIF. The chain recombines TRDV2 with TRDJ1; D call uncertain. The ends were cut back, 3 bases at V and 0 bases at J, with 25 bases in the middle. Germline V gene data show CDR1 as GEAIGNYY and CDR2 as EKD. CDR3 size: 19 residues.

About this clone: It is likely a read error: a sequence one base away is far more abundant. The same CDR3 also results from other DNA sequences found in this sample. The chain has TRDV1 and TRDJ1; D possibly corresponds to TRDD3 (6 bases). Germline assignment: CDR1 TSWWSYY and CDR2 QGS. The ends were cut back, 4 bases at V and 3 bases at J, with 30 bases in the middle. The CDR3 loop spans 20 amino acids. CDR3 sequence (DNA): TGTGCTCTTGGGGGCTCCTATTTCTGGGGAATTGACCAAGGTGCCGATAAACTCATCTTT. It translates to CALGGSYFWGIDQGADKLIF.

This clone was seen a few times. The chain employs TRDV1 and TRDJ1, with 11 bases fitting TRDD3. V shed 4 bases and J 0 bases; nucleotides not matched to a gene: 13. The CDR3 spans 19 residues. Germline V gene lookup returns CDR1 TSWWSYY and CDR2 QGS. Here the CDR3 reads CALGVVLLLGDTYTDKLIF. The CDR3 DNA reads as TGTGCTCTTGGGGTCGTCCTTCTTTTGGGGGATACGTACACCGATAAACTCATCTTT.

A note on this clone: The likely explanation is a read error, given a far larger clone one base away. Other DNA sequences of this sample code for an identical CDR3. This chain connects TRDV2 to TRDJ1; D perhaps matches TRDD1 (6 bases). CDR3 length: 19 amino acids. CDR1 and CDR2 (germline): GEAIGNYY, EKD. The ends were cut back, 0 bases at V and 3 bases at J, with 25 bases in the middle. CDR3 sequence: CACDTFPTRGIVGSDKLIF. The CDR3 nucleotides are TGTGCCTGTGACACCTTCCCCACTAGGGGAATAGTGGGGTCCGATAAACTCATCTTT.

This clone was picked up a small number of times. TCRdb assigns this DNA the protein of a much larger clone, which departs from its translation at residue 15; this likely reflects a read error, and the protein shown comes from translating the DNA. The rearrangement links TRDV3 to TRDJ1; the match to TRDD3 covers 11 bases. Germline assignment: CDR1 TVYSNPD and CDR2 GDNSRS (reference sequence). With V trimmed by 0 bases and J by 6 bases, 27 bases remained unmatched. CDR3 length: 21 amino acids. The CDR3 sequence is CAFRPFTLPPLGDIQGHKLIF. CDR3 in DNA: TGTGCCTTTAGGCCCTTCACCCTTCCCCCACTGGGGGATATTCAGGGGCATAAACTCATCTTT.

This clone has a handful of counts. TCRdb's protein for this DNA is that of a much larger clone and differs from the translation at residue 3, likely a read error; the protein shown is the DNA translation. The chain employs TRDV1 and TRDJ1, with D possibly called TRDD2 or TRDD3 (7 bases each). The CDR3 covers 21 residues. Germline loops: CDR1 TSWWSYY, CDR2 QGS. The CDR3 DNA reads TGTGCTTTTGGGGAATTCCTACGGGGTGGCTGGGGGTCCCTGTACACCGATAAACTCATCTTT. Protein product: CAFGEFLRGGWGSLYTDKLIF.

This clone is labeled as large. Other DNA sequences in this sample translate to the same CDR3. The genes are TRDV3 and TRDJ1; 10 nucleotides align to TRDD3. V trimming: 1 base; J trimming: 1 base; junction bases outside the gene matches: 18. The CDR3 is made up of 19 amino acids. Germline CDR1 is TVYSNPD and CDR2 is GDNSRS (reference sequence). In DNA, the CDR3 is TGTGCCTTTAAATTCACTCGAGAGAGGTACTGGGGGATCACCGATAAACTCATCTTT. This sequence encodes CAFKFTRERYWGITDKLIF.

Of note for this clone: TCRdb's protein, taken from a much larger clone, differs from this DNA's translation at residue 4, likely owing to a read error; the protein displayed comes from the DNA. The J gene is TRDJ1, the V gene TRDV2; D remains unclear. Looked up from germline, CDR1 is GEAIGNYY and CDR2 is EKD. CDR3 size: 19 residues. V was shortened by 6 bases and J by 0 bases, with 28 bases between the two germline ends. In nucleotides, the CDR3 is TGTGCCTGTAACCCTCTCTACACCTTGGGTTCTAAGTACACCGATAAACTCATCTTT. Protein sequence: CACNPLYTLGSKYTDKLIF.

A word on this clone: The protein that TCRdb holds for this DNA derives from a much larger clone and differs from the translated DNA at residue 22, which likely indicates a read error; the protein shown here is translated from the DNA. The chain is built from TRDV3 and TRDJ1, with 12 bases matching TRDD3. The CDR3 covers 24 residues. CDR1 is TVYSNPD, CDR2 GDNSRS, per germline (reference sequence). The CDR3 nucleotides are TGTGCCTTTTGTGGTGGGAACTTCCCCAGTTTTCCCTACTGGGGGATACCGTACACCGATAAACCCATCTTT. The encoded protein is CAFCGGNFPSFPYWGIPYTDKPIF.

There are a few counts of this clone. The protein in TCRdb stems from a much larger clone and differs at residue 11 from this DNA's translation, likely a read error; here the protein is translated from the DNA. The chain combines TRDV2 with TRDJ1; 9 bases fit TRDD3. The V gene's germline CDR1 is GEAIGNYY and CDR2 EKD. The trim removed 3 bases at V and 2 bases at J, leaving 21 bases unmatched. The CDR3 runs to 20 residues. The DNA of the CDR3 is TGTGCCTGTGACCCGCTTGCAACTGGGGGACACAATCTCCCGACCGATAAACTCATCTTT. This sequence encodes CACDPLATGGHNLPTDKLIF.

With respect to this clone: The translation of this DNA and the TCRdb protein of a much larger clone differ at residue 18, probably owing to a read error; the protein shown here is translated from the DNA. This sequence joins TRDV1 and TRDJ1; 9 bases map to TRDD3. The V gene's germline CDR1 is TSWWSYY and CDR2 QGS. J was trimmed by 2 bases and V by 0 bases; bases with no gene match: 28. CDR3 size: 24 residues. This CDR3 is CALGELANSYWGTGLPHSTDKLIF. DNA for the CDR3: TGTGCTCTTGGGGAACTAGCAAACTCGTACTGGGGGACGGGTCTGCCCCACTCGACCGATAAACTCATCTTT.

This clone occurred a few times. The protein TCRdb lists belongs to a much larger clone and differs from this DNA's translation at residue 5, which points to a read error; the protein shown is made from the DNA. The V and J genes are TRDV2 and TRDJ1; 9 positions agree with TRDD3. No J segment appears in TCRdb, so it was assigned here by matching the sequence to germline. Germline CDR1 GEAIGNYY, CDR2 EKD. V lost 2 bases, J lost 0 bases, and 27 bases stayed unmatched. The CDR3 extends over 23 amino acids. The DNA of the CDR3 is TGTGCCTGTGACAAACGTGGGGCAATTACTGGGGGAGCCAGGCCCCCAAACACCGATAAACTCATCTTT. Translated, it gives CACDKRGAITGGARPPNTDKLIF.

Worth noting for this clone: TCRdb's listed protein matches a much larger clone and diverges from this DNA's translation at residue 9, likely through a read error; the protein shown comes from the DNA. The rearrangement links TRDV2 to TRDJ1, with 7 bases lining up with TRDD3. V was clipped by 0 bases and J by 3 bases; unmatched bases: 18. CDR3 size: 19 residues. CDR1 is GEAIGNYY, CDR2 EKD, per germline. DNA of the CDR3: TGTGCCTGTGACACCTTCCCCACTAAGGGGATAGTGGGGTCCGATAAACTCATCTTT. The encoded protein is CACDTFPTKGIVGSDKLIF.

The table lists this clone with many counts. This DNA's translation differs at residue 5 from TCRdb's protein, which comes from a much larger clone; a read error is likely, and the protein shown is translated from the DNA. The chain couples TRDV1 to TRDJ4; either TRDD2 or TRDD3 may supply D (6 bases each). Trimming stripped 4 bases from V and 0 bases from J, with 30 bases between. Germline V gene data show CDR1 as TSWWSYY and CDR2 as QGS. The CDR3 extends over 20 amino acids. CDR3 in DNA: TGTGCTCTTGGGGGAGGGTGGGATCCTCCTACCGTACTGGGAGCCAGACCCCTGATCTTT. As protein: CALGGGWDPPTVLGARPLIF.

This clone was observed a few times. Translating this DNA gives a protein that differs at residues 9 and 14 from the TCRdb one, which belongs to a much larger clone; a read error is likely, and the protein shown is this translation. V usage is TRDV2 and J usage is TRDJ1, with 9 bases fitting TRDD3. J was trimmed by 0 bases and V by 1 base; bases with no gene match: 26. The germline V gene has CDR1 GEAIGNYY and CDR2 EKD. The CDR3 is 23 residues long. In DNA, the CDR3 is TGTGCCTGTGACACACGTGGGGCATTTACTGGGGGAGCCAAGCCCCCAAACACCGATAAACTCATCTTT. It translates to CACDTRGAFTGGAKPPNTDKLIF.

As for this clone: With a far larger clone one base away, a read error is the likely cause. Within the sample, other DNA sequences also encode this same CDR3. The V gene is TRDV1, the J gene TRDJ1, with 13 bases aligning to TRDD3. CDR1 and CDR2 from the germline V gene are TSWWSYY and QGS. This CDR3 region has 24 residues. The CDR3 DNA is TGTGCTCTTGGGGAAGGGGGTTGCCTTCCTACCCTTATACTGGGGGATACGTACACCGATAAGCTCATCTTT. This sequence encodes CALGEGGCLPTLILGDTYTDKLIF.

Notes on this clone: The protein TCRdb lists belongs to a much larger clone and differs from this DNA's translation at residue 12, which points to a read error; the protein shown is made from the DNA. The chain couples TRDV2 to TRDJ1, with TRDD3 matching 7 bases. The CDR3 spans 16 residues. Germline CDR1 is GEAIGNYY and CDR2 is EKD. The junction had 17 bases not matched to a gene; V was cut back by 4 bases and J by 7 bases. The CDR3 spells CACEGGGLPCAGKLIF. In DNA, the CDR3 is TGTGCCTGTGAAGGTGGGGGACTACCTTGCGCCGGTAAACTCATCTTT.